These T cell receptor beta chains were read from a single sample in a study of beta chain features in type 1 diabetes. Repertoires were generated with immunoSEQ multiplex PCR, while TCRdb's copy carries only in-frame clones and drops some. The profile shows approximately 40,000 clones, roughly 50% of them singletons. Sequenced input: stem cell memory CD4+ T cells from blood. These receptors came from a woman between 25 and 40 years old in good health. CDR3s include the opening cysteine and the closing phenylalanine or tryptophan. A D gene is named only where the DNA matches it firmly. Clone sizes are given selectively: once, few, many, or a class where the clone is expanded.

clone_size	d_call	v_call	j_call	cdr3_aa
NA	NA	TRBV6-5	TRBJ2-2	CASSSPSGVSSGELFF
NA	TRBD1	TRBV29-1	TRBJ1-2	CSVNPGQGRGYTF
once	TRBD2	TRBV30	TRBJ2-7	CAWSVSGRATYEQYF
NA	TRBD1	TRBV7-9	TRBJ1-1	CASSLGFGKGGNTEAFF
NA	NA	TRBV5-1	TRBJ2-5	CASSLEMFGETQYF
NA	TRBD1	TRBV19	TRBJ2-2	CASTTGTGLGMNTGELFF
few	NA	TRBV25-1	TRBJ2-7	CASSDTVVYEQYF
few	TRBD1	TRBV30	TRBJ1-1	CAWRSGGWNTEAFF
NA	TRBD2	TRBV5-1	TRBJ2-1	CASAAGTSGMYEQFF
few	TRBD1	TRBV29-1	TRBJ2-7	CSVWGQSYEQYF
once	NA	TRBV10-3	TRBJ1-2	CATTGGTGLNGYTF
NA	NA	TRBV15	TRBJ2-7	CATSRGGAAYEQYF
few	TRBD1	TRBV14	TRBJ2-7	CASSQPGTGPYSYEQYF
NA	NA	TRBV10-3	TRBJ2-1	CAISGSSGTDEQFF
NA	TRBD2	TRBV18	TRBJ2-2	CASSQREAGTGELFF
NA	TRBD2	TRBV15	TRBJ2-7	CATSRDLAEAYEQYF
few	NA	TRBV18	TRBJ2-1	CASSPTGTYNEQFF
once	TRBD1	TRBV13	TRBJ1-6	CASSLGRDRVSPLHF
NA	NA	TRBV7-9	TRBJ1-1	CASSSQNLESGSFF
NA	NA	TRBV2	TRBJ2-7	CASRAGSGAYEQYF
few	TRBD2	TRBV4-3	TRBJ2-3	CASSRIAGADTQYF
once	TRBD1	TRBV7-3	TRBJ2-1	CASSQGQGFVNEQFF
few	TRBD1	TRBV7-2	TRBJ1-3	CASSTRQGGGNTIYF
NA	TRBD2	TRBV29-1	TRBJ2-7	CSVEFLGTDNSGSPYEQYF
NA	TRBD1	TRBV7-2	TRBJ2-7	CASSYLQGVTYEQYF
NA	NA	TRBV5-1	TRBJ2-7	CASSLRGGEGTYEQYF
NA	NA	TRBV10-3	TRBJ2-2	CARRDSLNTGELFF